These 23 T cell receptor beta chains came from one sample sequenced in a study of human T cells and chemical hapten exposure. TCRdb re-called the RACE reads through MiXCR, storing one row per CDR3 protein. The data contain some 380,000 distinct CDR3 sequences, more than 4.5% of them singletons. Time point specified: patch test 1, 2 weeks after DPC sensitization. Treatment specified: therapeutic diphenylcyclopropenone sensitization with weekly scalp DPC. Sequencing used whole blood, obtained in connection with sensitization to the hapten diphenylcyclopropenone (DPC). The source is a woman between 50 and 59 years old with alopecia areata. Some clones in this sample may be carry-over from other donors' samples.

This clonotype was detected ten times or more. The V call is TRBV5-1, the J call TRBJ2-5; D is perhaps TRBD1 (5 bases). CDR3 length: 14 residues. Trimming pared 0 bases from V and 5 bases from J, leaving 11 bases between. CDR1 is SGHRS and CDR2 is YFSETQ in the germline V gene. The DNA for the CDR3 is TGCGCCAGCAGCTTGGAGGGGATCGGGGAGACCCAGTACTTC. Its translation is CASSLEGIGETQYF.

This chain joins TRBV6-1 and TRBJ1-2, with a tentative D call TRBD1 (5 bases). The CDR3 runs to 14 residues. Germline CDR1 reads MNHNS; CDR2 reads SASEGT. The V and J ends lost 3 bases and 4 bases respectively, with 12 bases between them. CDR3: CASSELSGTYGYTF. In DNA, the CDR3 is TGTGCCAGCAGTGAGCTTTCCGGGACCTATGGCTACACCTTC.

This clonotype was detected ten times or more. The chain has TRBV25-1 and TRBJ2-5; possibly TRBD1 for D (6 bases). This CDR3 is 16 amino acids long. The V gene lost 1 base and the J gene lost 2 bases, with 14 bases spanning the gap. The V gene's germline CDR1 is MGHDK and CDR2 SYGVNS. This CDR3 is CASSEWGRGGQETQYF. The CDR3 region has the DNA TGTGCCAGCAGTGAATGGGGCAGGGGTGGGCAAGAGACCCAGTACTTC.

This clonotype appeared a few times. The chain is built from TRBV3-1 and TRBJ2-5; 8 nucleotides match TRBD2. There are 14 residues in the CDR3. V shed 7 bases, J shed 5 bases, and the junction held 9 bases outside the gene matches. The germline V gene has CDR1 LGHDT and CDR2 YNNKEL (reference sequence). CDR3 residues: CASKGSGSGETQYF. The DNA of the CDR3 is TGTGCCAGCAAAGGAAGCGGGAGCGGGGAGACCCAGTACTTC.

This clonotype was recorded at least ten times. This rearrangement joins TRBV5-1 to TRBJ2-6; TRBD2 might be the D (5 bases). V lost 1 base to trimming and J lost 0 bases, with 8 bases between them. The CDR3 totals 16 residues. Germline V gene data show CDR1 as SGHRS and CDR2 as YFSETQ. CDR3 region: CASSLSGFSGANVLTF. CDR3 coding DNA: TGCGCCAGCAGCTTGTCGGGGTTCTCTGGGGCCAACGTCCTGACTTTC.

This clonotype has ten or more counts. The chain couples TRBV7-2 to TRBJ2-1, with 8 bases fitting TRBD2. Germline lookup yields CDR1 SGHTA and CDR2 FQGNSA. Losses at the gene ends were 1 base for V and 5 bases for J; bases not matched to a gene: 4. The CDR3 is 15 amino acids. The CDR3 spells CASSLGGGGNNEQFF. Written as DNA, the CDR3 is TGTGCCAGCAGCTTAGGAGGCGGGGGGAACAATGAGCAGTTCTTC.

In this sample, this clonotype turned up a few times. The V gene is TRBV6-5, the J gene TRBJ2-1; D unresolved. Germline lookup yields CDR1 MNHEY and CDR2 SVGAGI. The CDR3 runs 15 residues. Trimming left V 0 bases short and J 4 bases short, with 10 bases between. The chain's CDR3 is CASSYSSLGYNEQFF. The CDR3 DNA reads as TGTGCCAGCAGTTACTCGTCTCTAGGATACAATGAGCAGTTCTTC.

This clonotype was seen repeatedly, ten times or more. The chain uses TRBV5-1 and TRBJ2-7, with D perhaps TRBD1 (8 bases). Germline CDR1 SGHRS, CDR2 YFSETQ. CDR3 length: 16 residues. V dropped 4 bases and J dropped 0 bases, with 17 bases sitting between them. DNA for the CDR3: TGCGCCAGCAGCACGGCGGGGGACAGGATCTCCTACGAGCAGTACTTC. Its protein product is CASSTAGDRISYEQYF.

The rearrangement uses TRBV15 and TRBJ1-2; the match to TRBD1 covers 8 bases. The CDR3 is made up of 14 amino acids. V lost 4 bases, J lost 2 bases, and 3 bases stayed unmatched. In germline, CDR1 is LNHNV, CDR2 YYDKDF (reference sequence). As DNA, the CDR3 is TGTGCCACCAGCACCCGGACAGGGAACTATGGCTACACCTTC. Translated, it gives CATSTRTGNYGYTF.

The rearrangement joins TRBV2 to TRBJ2-3; D is undetermined. The CDR3 is 12 residues long. Germline-derived CDR1 and CDR2 are SNHLY and FYNNEI. The V end lost 6 bases, the J end lost 5 bases, and 9 bases lay between the germline ends. The CDR3 sequence: CASRRSLDTQYF. The CDR3 DNA reads TGTGCCAGCAGACGGTCCCTAGATACGCAGTATTTT.

This clonotype was detected ten times or more. The chain has TRBV7-2 and TRBJ2-3, with TRBD2 matching 8 bases. The trim removed 5 bases at V and 2 bases at J, leaving 15 bases unmatched. CDR1 SGHTA and CDR2 FQGNSA come from the germline V gene. This CDR3 has 18 amino acids. CDR3 sequence reads: CASSRGWASGFITDTQYF. In DNA form, the CDR3 reads TGTGCCAGCAGCCGGGGGTGGGCTAGCGGGTTCATCACAGATACGCAGTATTTT. The entire variable domain, with the rest obtained from reference TRBV7-2 and TRBJ2-3, is as follows: GAGVSQSPSNKVTEKGKDVELRCDPISGHTALYWYRQSLGQGLEFLIYFQGNSAPDKSGLPSDRFSAERTGGSVSTLTIQRTQQEDSAVYLCASSRGWASGFITDTQYFGPGTRLTVL.

The genes are TRBV27 and TRBJ2-5; 9 bases are shared with TRBD1. Germline values: CDR1 MNHEY, CDR2 SMNVEV (reference sequence). This CDR3 comprises 15 residues. J lost 5 bases, V lost 5 bases, and 9 bases had no gene match. This chain's CDR3 is CASSPHRTGVETQYF. CDR3 coding DNA: TGTGCCAGCAGTCCTCATCGGACAGGGGTCGAGACCCAGTACTTC.

This clonotype has just a few counts. The V and J genes are TRBV12-3 or TRBV12-4 and TRBJ1-2; 10 bases fit TRBD1. This CDR3 is built from 15 residues. After removal of 2 bases from V and 4 bases from J, the junction contained 4 bases not matched to a gene. This chain's CDR3 is CASSLTGQGGYGYTF. In DNA form, the CDR3 reads TGTGCCAGCAGTTTAACAGGACAGGGGGGCTATGGCTACACCTTC.

This clonotype was recorded at least ten times. The CDR3 spells CSAPAQGRMNTEAFF. In DNA form, the CDR3 reads TGCAGCGCCCCCGCACAGGGTAGGATGAACACTGAAGCTTTCTTT. V is TRBV29-1 and J is TRBJ1-1; TRBD1 might be the D (6 bases). The germline gives CDR1 SQVTM, CDR2 ANQGSEA. The CDR3 is 15 amino acids. V lost 7 bases and J lost 0, with 18 bases in between. Full variable domain (missing parts from reference TRBV29-1 and TRBJ1-1): SAVISQKPSRDICQRGTSLTIQCQVDSQVTMMFWYRQQPGQSLTLIATANQGSEATYESGFVIDKFPISRPNLTFSTLTVSNMSPEDSSIYLCSAPAQGRMNTEAFFGQGTRLTVV.

In its sample, this clonotype was seen many times. This chain links TRBV12-3 or TRBV12-4 with TRBJ1-4; 8 bases fit TRBD1. V gave up 4 bases and J gave up 13 bases; unmatched junction bases: 2. The CDR3 consists of 11 residues. The CDR3 protein is CASSYTGGLFF. The CDR3, as DNA: TGTGCCAGCAGTTATACAGGGGGACTGTTTTTT.

This clonotype occurred many times. J is TRBJ2-3 and V is TRBV5-6; 7 bases are shared with TRBD1. V gave up 3 bases and J gave up 4 bases; unmatched junction bases: 11. Germline values: CDR1 SGHDT, CDR2 YYEEEE. The CDR3 covers 16 residues. For the CDR3, the DNA is TGTGCCAGCAGCTCCCCGCGACAGGGTTGGGCAGATACGCAGTATTTT. Its translation is CASSSPRQGWADTQYF.

This clonotype was picked up many times. The gene calls are TRBV9 and TRBJ1-5; no definite D call. Germline values: CDR1 SGDLS, CDR2 YYNGEE. Trimming took off 3 bases at V and 5 bases at J, with 12 bases between the two ends. The CDR3 loop spans 14 amino acids. The DNA of the CDR3 is TGTGCCAGCAGCGGGGAGGAGGGCGATCAGCCCCAGCATTTT. Encoded protein: CASSGEEGDQPQHF.

The table lists this clonotype with many counts. V gene TRBV7-9 combines with J gene TRBJ2-7; 8 nucleotides match TRBD2. CDR1 is SEHNR, CDR2 FQNEAQ, per germline (reference sequence). The CDR3 length is 16 residues. V was clipped by 5 bases and J by 0 bases; unmatched bases: 9. CDR3 sequence: CASSETGGLFSYEQYF. The CDR3 DNA reads as TGTGCCAGCAGCGAAACGGGGGGGTTGTTCTCCTACGAGCAGTACTTC.

In this sample, this clonotype turned up many times. The chain links TRBV4-1 to TRBJ2-5; 10 bases line up with TRBD1. The CDR3 consists of 17 residues. CDR1 MGHRA and CDR2 YSYEKL come from the germline V gene. J lost 3 bases, V lost 2 bases, and 9 bases had no gene match. CDR3 sequence: CASSQLLRGQGKETQYF. Written as DNA, the CDR3 is TGCGCCAGCAGCCAACTGCTGAGGGGACAGGGGAAAGAGACCCAGTACTTC.

V and J are TRBV9 and TRBJ2-1, with TRBD2 matching 9 bases. V was pared by 3 bases and J by 8 bases, with 6 bases of the junction left unmatched. CDR1 SGDLS and CDR2 YYNGEE come from the germline V gene. This CDR3 contains 14 residues. The CDR3 coding sequence is TGTGCCAGCAGCGACGGCGGGGGGGCCCATGAGCAGTTCTTC. This translates into CASSDGGGAHEQFF.

This clonotype has at least ten counts. The V and J genes are TRBV5-1 and TRBJ2-5; TRBD1 is a possible D gene (6 bases). The length of the CDR3 is 16 residues. Germline CDR1 reads SGHRS; CDR2 reads YFSETQ. V lost 3 bases, J lost 5 bases, and 20 bases lay in between. The DNA for the CDR3 is TGCGCCAGCAGCTCCACCGACCGTTCAGGGGACGAGACCCAGTACTTC. Translating gives CASSSTDRSGDETQYF.

As to this clonotype: This may stem from a read error, because a much larger clone lies one nucleotide away. The CDR3 DNA follows: TGTGCCACCAGTGGTTTTGGGGGGGGTGAGCAGTTCTTC. This sequence encodes CATSGFGGGEQFF. The gene calls are TRBV24-1 and TRBJ2-1; 7 bases are shared with TRBD2. The germline gives CDR1 KGHDR, CDR2 SFDVKD. With 5 bases clipped from V and 9 bases from J, the junction kept 6 bases outside the gene matches. There are 13 residues in the CDR3.

The V gene is TRBV7-6, the J gene TRBJ2-3; D may correspond to TRBD1 or TRBD2 (7 bases each). Trimming took off 5 bases at V and 0 bases at J, with 15 bases between the two ends. Germline lookup yields CDR1 SGHVS and CDR2 FNYEAQ. The CDR3 consists of 16 residues. The CDR3: CASSPGGGASTDTQYF. The CDR3, as DNA: TGTGCCAGCAGCCCAGGGGGAGGGGCAAGCACAGATACGCAGTATTTT. Supplemented by reference TRBV7-6 and TRBJ2-3, the full variable domain reads GAGVSQSPRYKVTKRGQDVALRCDPISGHVSLYWYRQALGQGPEFLTYFNYEAQQDKSGLPNDRFSAERPEGSISTLTIQRTEQRDSAMYRCASSPGGGASTDTQYFGPGTRLTVL.